This TCR beta chain was sequenced in a study of blood T cell repertoires in COVID-19. Study in general: Researchers got acute and convalescent COVID-19 samples from the United States, Italy and Spain. The analysed material was cDNA or gDNA that came from T cells, B-cell-depleted T cells, or PBMCs.

Trimming cost V 7 bases and J 0 bases; bases outside gene matches: 5. The CDR3 totals 15 residues. Germline CDR1 reads MGHDK; CDR2 reads SYGVNS. In the original workflow: Nucleated cell number was recorded as an estimate derived from reference gene primer amplification. TCRdb's table, derived via immunoSEQ multiplex PCR, lists solely in-frame clones and lacks some. V and J calls and clone size are those listed in that table; D and trimming were worked out from the DNA. The table includes 70,000 or so clones, around 75% detected once. V usage is TRBV25-1 and J usage is TRBJ2-1; 8 positions agree with TRBD2. This TCR was recovered from a man aged 65 to 85 with acute or convalescent COVID-19. The sample taken for sequencing was peripheral blood. The CDR3 DNA reads TGTGCCAGCACGGACGGGGGGGGCTCCTACAATGAGCAGTTCTTC. Translated: CASTDGGGSYNEQFF.